This record covers a single T cell receptor (beta chain). The ends were cut back, 5 bases at V and 9 bases at J, with 12 bases in the middle. The CDR3 consists of 12 residues. The germline CDR1 and CDR2 sequences are LNHDA and SQIVND (reference sequence). The PCR ran on 60 Vbeta and 13 Jbeta primers. TCRdb keeps only in-frame clones here, not all; method: immunoSEQ multiplex PCR. The sample has more than 80,000 clones; around 76% are singletons. This specimen comes from a study of cytomegalovirus exposure and HLA in healthy donors. Input material: PBMCs. This TCR came from a human donor in good health. The chain uses TRBV19 and TRBJ2-3; a weak D match, TRBD2 (6 bases). The CDR3 is CASSAEAGTQYF. The CDR3 nucleotides are TGTGCCAGTAGTGCCGAAGCGGGCACGCAGTATTTT.